This paragraph covers one T cell receptor (beta chain) sequence. The antigen is not known. The sample belongs to a study of shared clonotypes between healthy human individuals. V lost 1 base and J lost 6; bases outside the gene matches: 1. The CDR3 extends over 13 amino acids. The germline V gene encodes CDR1 LNHNV and CDR2 YYDKDF (reference sequence). Only in-frame clones appear in the TCRdb table, and some are missing; sequencing was by immunoSEQ multiplex PCR. The sample has approximately 2.1 million clones, over 90% seen once; the top ten hold about 0.37%. Overall study results and limits: Sorted-subset samples were not fully sequenced, rarefaction indicated.

The chain couples TRBV15 to TRBJ2-7, with 9 bases aligning to TRBD2. This clonotype was obtained from a man aged 18 to 30 in good health. Some clones in this sample may be carry-over from other donors' samples. Sample: naive CD4+ T cells from PBMCs. Subset given: CD45RA+ positively selected. CDR3 DNA: TGTGCCACCAGCAGAGTGACTAGCGGCGAGCAGTACTTC. It specifies CATSRVTSGEQYF.